Included here is one T cell receptor (beta chain) sequence, with context. Its antigen is as yet unknown. The data stem from a study of cytomegalovirus exposure and HLA in healthy donors. This CDR3 region has 15 residues. In germline, CDR1 is SGHAT, CDR2 FQNNGV. Trimming stripped 1 base from V and 5 bases from J, with 15 bases between. Vbeta (60) and Jbeta (13) primers were used in the PCR. Original processing notes: Tens of millions of unique TCR beta chains, 8.5 million to 14 million shared, were counted in a later analysis. Clones were sequenced by immunoSEQ multiplex PCR, and TCRdb holds only the in-frame ones, with some missing. That table is the source of V, J and clone size, and D and trimming were worked out from the DNA. This sample has 150,000 to 200,000 clones, with around four fifths found just once. Points from the study as a whole: In most subjects, TCR beta sequences reportedly gave accurate predictions of HLA-A and HLA-B alleles.

The rearrangement links TRBV11-2 to TRBJ2-7; possible D gene TRBD2, 5 bases. The sample was PBMCs. The source of this sequence is a female donor in good health and CMV-seronegative. CDR3 residues: CASSLVPGTPHEQYF. Here the CDR3 DNA reads TGTGCCAGCAGCTTAGTCCCGGGAACCCCCCACGAGCAGTACTTC.